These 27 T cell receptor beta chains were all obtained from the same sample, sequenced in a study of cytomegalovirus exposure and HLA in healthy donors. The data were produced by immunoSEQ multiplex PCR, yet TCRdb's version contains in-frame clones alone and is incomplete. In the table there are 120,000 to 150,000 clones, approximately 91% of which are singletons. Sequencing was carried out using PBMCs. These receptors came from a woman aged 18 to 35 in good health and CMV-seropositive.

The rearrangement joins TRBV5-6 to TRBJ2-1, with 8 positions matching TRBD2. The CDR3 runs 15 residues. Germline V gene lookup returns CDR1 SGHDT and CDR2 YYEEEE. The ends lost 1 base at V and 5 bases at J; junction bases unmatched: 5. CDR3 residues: CASSLLAGTHNEQFF. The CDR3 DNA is TGTGCCAGCAGCTTGTTAGCGGGGACCCACAATGAGCAGTTCTTC.

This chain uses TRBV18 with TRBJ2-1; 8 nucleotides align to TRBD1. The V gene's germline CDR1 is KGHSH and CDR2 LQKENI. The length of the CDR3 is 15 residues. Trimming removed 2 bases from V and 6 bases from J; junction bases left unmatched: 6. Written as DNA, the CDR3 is TGTGCCAGCTCACCAAGGACAGGGAGAGCCAATGAGCAGTTCTTC. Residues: CASSPRTGRANEQFF.

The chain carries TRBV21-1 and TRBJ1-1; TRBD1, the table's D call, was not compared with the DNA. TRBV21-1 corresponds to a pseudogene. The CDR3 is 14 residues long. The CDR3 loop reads CASNPDRMNTEAFF. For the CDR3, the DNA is TGTGCCAGCAACCCGGACAGGATGAACACTGAAGCTTTCTTT.

The CDR3 DNA reads as TGTGCCAGCAGCTTGGGTCAGGGGCACTATGGCTACACCTTC. Amino acids: CASSLGQGHYGYTF. The chain recombines TRBV11-3 with TRBJ1-2; D may be TRBD1 (6 bases). This CDR3 comprises 14 residues. The ends were cut back, 3 bases at V and 3 bases at J, with 11 bases in the middle. Germline V gene data show CDR1 as SGHNT and CDR2 as YENEEA.

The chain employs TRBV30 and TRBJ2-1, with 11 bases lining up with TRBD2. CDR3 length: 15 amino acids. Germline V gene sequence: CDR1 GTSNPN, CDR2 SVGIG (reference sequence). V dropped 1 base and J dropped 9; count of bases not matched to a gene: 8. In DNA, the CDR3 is TGTGCCTGGAGTGCGGCATATAGCGGGAGGGCTGAGCAGTTCTTC. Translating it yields CAWSAAYSGRAEQFF.

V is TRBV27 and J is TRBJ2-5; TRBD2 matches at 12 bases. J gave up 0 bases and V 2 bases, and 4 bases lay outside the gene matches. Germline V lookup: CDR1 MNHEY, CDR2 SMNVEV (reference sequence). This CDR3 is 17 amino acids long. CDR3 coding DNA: TGTGCCAGCAGTTTACGGACTAGCGGGGCTAACCAAGAGACCCAGTACTTC. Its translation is CASSLRTSGANQETQYF.

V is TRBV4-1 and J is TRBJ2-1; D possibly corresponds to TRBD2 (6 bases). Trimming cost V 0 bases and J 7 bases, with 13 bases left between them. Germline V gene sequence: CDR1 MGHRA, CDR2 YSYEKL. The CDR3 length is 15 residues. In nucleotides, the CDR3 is TGCGCCAGCAGCCAAGAGCCGCTAGCGACAAATGAGCAGTTCTTC. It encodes CASSQEPLATNEQFF.

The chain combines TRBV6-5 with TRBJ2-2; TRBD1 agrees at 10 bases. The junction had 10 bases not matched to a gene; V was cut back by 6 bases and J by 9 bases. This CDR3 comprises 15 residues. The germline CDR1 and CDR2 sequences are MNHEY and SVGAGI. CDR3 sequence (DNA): TGTGCCAGCAGAATCACCGGGACAGGGGTTAGGGAGCTGTTTTTT. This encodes CASRITGTGVRELFF.

CDR3 sequence: CASSIPRGLTYEQYF. In nucleotides, the CDR3 is TGTGCCAGTAGTATCCCTAGGGGTTTAACCTACGAGCAGTACTTC. This rearrangement joins TRBV19 to TRBJ2-7; D may be TRBD1 (5 bases). The CDR3 length is 15 residues. Deletions cut 3 bases from V and 2 bases from J, with 14 bases between. Germline V CDR1 and CDR2: LNHDA, SQIVND (reference sequence).

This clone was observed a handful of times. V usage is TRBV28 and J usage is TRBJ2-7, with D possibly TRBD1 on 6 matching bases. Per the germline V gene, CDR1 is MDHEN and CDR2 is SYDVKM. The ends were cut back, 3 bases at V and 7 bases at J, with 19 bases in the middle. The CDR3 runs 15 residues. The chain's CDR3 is CASSLSRWQGWEQYF. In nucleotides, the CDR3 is TGTGCCAGCAGTTTGAGTAGGTGGCAGGGGTGGGAGCAGTACTTC.

Here the CDR3 reads CASSRTVDYEQYF. DNA for the CDR3: TGTGCCAGCAGCCGTACAGTCGACTACGAGCAGTACTTC. The genes are TRBV9 and TRBJ2-7, with D unresolved. Looked up from germline, CDR1 is SGDLS and CDR2 is YYNGEE. CDR3 length equals 13 residues. Trimming stripped 4 bases from V and 3 bases from J, with 11 bases between.

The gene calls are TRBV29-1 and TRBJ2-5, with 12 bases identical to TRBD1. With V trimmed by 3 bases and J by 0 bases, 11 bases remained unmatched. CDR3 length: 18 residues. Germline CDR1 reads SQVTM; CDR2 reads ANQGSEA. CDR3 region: CSVEVNPGQGAYQETQYF. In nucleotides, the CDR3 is TGCAGCGTTGAGGTCAACCCGGGACAGGGGGCCTACCAAGAGACCCAGTACTTC.

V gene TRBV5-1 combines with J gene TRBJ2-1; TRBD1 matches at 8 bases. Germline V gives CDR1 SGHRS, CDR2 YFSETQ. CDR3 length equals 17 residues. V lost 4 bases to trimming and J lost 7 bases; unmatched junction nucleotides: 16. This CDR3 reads CASSGGSGGEGGNEQFF. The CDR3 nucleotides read TGCGCCAGCAGCGGGGGCTCAGGGGGCGAAGGAGGGAATGAGCAGTTCTTC.

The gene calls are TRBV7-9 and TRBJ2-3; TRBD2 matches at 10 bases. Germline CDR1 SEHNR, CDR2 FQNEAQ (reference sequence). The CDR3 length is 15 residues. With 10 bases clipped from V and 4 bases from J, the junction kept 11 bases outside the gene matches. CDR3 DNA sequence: TGTGCCACCTACTGGAGCGGGAGGGCCCCAGATACGCAGTATTTT. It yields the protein CATYWSGRAPDTQYF.

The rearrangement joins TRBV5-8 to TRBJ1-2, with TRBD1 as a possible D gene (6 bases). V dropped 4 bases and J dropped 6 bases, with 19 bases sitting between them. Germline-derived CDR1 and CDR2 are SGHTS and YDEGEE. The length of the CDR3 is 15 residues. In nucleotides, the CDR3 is TGTGCCAGCAGCGATGCTCCTATCACAGGGAATGGCTACACCTTC. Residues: CASSDAPITGNGYTF.

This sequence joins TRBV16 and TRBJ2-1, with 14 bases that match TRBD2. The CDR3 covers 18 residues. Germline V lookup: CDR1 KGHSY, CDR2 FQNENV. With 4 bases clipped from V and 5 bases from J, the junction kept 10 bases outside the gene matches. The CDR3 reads CASSLSTSGRAPHNEQFF. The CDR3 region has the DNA TGTGCCAGCAGCCTCTCGACTAGCGGGAGGGCCCCCCACAATGAGCAGTTCTTC.

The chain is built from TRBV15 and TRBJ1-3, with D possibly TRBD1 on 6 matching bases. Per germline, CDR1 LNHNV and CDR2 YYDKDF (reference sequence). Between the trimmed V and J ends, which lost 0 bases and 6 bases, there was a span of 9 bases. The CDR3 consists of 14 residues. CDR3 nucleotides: TGTGCCACCAGCAGAGATCCAGGGGCAAACACCATATATTTT. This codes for CATSRDPGANTIYF.

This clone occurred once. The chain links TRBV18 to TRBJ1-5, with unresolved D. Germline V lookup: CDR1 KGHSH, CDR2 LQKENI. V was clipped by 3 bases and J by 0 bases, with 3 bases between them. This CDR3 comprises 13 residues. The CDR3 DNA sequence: TGTGCCAGCTCACCCAATAGCAATCAGCCCCAGCATTTT. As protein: CASSPNSNQPQHF.

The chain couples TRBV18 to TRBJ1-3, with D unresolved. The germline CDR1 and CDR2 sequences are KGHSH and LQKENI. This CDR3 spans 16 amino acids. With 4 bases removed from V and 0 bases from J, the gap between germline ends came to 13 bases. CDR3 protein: CASSLIAGSSGNTIYF. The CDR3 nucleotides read TGTGCCAGCTCACTCATCGCGGGGAGCTCTGGAAACACCATATATTTT.

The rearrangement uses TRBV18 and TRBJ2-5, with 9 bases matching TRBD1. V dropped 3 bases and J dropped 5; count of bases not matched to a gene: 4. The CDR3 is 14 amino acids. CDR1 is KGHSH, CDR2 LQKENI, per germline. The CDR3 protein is CASSPGTGWETQYF. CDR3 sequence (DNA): TGTGCCAGCTCACCCGGGACAGGGTGGGAGACCCAGTACTTC.

The CDR3 reads CASKNGLAGGETQYF. As DNA, the CDR3 is TGTGCCAGCAAAAACGGACTAGCGGGAGGGGAGACCCAGTACTTC. J is TRBJ2-5 and V is TRBV2, with TRBD2 matching 15 bases. Germline CDR1 and CDR2: SNHLY and FYNNEI. The ends lost 7 bases at V and 5 bases at J; junction bases unmatched: 5. The CDR3 consists of 15 residues.

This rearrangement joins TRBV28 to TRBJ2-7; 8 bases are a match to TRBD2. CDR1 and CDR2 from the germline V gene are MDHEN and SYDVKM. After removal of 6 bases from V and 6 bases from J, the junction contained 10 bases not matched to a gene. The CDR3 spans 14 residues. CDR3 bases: TGTGCCAGCAGCCAACCGGGACTAGTAATCGAGCAGTACTTC. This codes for CASSQPGLVIEQYF. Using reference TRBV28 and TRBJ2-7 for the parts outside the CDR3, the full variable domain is DVKVTQSSRYLVKRTGEKVFLECVQDMDHENMFWYRQDPGLGLRLIYFSYDVKMKEKGDIPEGYSVSREKKERFSLILESASTNQTSMYLCASSQPGLVIEQYFGPGTRLTVT.

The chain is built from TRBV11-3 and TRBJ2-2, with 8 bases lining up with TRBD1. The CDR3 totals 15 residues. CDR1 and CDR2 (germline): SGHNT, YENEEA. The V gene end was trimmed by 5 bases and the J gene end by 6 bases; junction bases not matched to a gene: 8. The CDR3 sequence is CASSKGQGYSGELFF. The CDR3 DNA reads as TGTGCCAGCAGCAAAGGACAGGGATATTCCGGGGAGCTGTTTTTT. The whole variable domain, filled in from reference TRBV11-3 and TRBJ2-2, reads EAGVVQSPRYKIIEKKQPVAFWCNPISGHNTLYWYLQNLGQGPELLIRYENEEAVDDSQLPKDRFSAERLKGVDSTLKIQPAELGDSAVYLCASSKGQGYSGELFFGEGSRLTVL.

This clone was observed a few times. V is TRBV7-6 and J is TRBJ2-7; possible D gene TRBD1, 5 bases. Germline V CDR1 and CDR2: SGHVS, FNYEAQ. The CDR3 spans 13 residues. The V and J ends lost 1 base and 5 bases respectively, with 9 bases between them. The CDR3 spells CASSLGEGDEQYF. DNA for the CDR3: TGTGCCAGCAGCTTAGGGGAAGGGGACGAGCAGTACTTC.

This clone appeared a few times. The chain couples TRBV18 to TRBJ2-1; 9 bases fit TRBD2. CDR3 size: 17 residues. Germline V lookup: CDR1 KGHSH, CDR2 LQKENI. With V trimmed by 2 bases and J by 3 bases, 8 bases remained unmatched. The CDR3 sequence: CASSPKQAGGGYNEQFF. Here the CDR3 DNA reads TGTGCCAGCTCACCAAAACAAGCGGGAGGTGGCTACAATGAGCAGTTCTTC.

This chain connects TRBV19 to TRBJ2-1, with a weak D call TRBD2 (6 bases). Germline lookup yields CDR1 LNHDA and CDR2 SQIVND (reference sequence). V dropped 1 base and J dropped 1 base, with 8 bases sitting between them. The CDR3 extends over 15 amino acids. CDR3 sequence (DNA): TGTGCCAGTAGTATAGGTGGGAGGTCCTACAATGAGCAGTTCTTC. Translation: CASSIGGRSYNEQFF.

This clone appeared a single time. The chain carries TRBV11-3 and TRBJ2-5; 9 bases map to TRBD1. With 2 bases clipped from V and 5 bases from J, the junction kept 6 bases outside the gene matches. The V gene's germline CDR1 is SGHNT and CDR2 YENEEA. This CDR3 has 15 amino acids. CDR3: CASSLPGTGMETQYF. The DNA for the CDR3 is TGTGCCAGCAGCTTACCGGGGACAGGGATGGAGACCCAGTACTTC.